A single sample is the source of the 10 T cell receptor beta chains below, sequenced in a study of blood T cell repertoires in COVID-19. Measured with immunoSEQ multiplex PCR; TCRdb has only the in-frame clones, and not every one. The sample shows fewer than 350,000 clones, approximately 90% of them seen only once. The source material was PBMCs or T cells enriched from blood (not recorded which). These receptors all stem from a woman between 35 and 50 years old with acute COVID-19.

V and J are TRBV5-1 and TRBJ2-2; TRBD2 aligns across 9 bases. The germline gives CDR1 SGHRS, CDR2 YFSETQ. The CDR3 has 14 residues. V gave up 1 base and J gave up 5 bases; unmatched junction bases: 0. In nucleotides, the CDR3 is TGCGCCAGCAGCTTGAGCGGGGGGACCGGGGAGCTGTTTTTT. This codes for CASSLSGGTGELFF.

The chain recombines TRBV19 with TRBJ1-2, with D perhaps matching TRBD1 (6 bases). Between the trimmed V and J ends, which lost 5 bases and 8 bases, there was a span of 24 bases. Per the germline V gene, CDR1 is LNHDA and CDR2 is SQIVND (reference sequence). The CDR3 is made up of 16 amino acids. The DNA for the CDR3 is TGTGCCAGTAGTCTAAGGCCCCAGGGGCGCCCGGGGGGCTACACCTTC. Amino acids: CASSLRPQGRPGGYTF.

CDR3 amino acids: CASSPEAGVAKNIQYF. The CDR3 DNA is TGTGCCAGTAGTCCTGAAGCGGGAGTAGCCAAAAACATTCAGTACTTC. The V gene is TRBV19, the J gene TRBJ2-4; 8 positions agree with TRBD2. The CDR3 runs to 16 residues. The germline V gene encodes CDR1 LNHDA and CDR2 SQIVND (reference sequence). Germline trimming cut 5 bases from V and 0 bases from J; bases unmatched to any gene: 6.

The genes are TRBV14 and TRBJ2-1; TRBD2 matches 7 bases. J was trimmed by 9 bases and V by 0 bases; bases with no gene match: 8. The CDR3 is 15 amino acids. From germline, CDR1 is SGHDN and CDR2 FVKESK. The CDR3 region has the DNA TGTGCCAGCAGCCAAGATTCTGCTAGCGGTTTTGAGCAGTTCTTC. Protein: CASSQDSASGFEQFF.

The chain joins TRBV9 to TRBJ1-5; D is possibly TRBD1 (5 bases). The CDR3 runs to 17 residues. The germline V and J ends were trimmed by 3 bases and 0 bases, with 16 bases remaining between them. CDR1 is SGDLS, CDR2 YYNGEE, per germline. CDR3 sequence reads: CASSASSGHYSNQPQHF. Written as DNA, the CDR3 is TGTGCCAGCAGCGCGTCCTCAGGACACTATAGCAATCAGCCCCAGCATTTT.

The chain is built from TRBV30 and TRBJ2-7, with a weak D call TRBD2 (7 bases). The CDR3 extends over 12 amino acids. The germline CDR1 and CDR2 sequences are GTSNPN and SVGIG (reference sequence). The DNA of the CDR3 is TGTGCGGGGGGGCGGAGCTCCTACGAGCAGTACTTC. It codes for CAGGRSSYEQYF.

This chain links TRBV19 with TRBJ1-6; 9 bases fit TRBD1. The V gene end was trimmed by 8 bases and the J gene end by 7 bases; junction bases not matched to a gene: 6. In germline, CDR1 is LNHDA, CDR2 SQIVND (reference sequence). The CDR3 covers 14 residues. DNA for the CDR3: TGTGCCAGTTACGACAGGGGGAGGAATTCACCCCTCCACTTT. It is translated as CASYDRGRNSPLHF.

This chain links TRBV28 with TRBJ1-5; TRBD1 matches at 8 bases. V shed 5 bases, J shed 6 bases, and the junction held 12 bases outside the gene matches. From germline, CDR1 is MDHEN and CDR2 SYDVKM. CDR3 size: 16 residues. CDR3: CASSPRGQGSGQPQHF. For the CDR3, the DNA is TGTGCCAGCAGTCCTCGTGGACAGGGATCGGGTCAGCCCCAGCATTTT.

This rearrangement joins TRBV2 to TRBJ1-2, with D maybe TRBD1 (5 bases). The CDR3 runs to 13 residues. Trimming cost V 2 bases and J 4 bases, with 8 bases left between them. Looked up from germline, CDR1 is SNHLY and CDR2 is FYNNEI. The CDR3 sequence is CASSERGPYGYTF. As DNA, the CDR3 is TGTGCCAGCAGTGAAAGGGGTCCCTATGGCTACACCTTC.

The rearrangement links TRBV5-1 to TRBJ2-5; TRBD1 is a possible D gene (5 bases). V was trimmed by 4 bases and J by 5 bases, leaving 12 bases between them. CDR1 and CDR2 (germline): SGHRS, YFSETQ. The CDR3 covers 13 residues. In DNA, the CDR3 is TGCGCCAGCAGCGGGGCCCCCCGGGAGACCCAGTACTTC. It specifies CASSGAPRETQYF.